This entry describes one T cell receptor beta chain. Other nucleotide sequences from this sample produce the same CDR3. The source of the sample is a study of shared clonotypes between healthy human individuals. Here immunoSEQ multiplex PCR was the method, and the copy in TCRdb shows in-frame clones only, minus some. The sample contains 470,000 or so clones, approximately 78% of which appear only once. CDR3 length equals 15 residues. The V gene end was trimmed by 6 bases and the J gene end by 5 bases; junction bases not matched to a gene: 7. Germline CDR1 reads MDHEN; CDR2 reads SYDVKM. Sequencing was done on a sample of PBMCs. The chain joins TRBV28 to TRBJ1-6, with 7 bases lining up with TRBD1. This clonotype originated in a middle-aged woman in good health. Some clones in this sample may be carry-over from other donors' samples. The CDR3 DNA is TGTGCCAGCAGCCCCATCGACAGGGATAATTCACCCCTCCACTTT. Its protein is CASSPIDRDNSPLHF.